Presented here are 20 T cell receptor beta chains from one specimen sequenced in a study of human CD4 T cells and Enterobacteriaceae. Generated by immunoSEQ multiplex PCR, the TCRdb table keeps only in-frame clones and is missing some. Of about 29,000 clones in the sample, about 82% were seen once. All CD4+ cells other than CD45RA+CCR7+CD95- naive cells were sorted as memory, over 98% pure. The sample comprised memory CD4+ T cells from blood. Receptors were obtained from a human donor in good health.

This clone was seen only a few times. This sequence joins TRBV28 and TRBJ2-3; D remains ambiguous. With 6 bases removed from V and 2 bases from J, the gap between germline ends came to 15 bases. The CDR3 has 15 residues. Germline-derived CDR1 and CDR2 are MDHEN and SYDVKM. CDR3 sequence reads: CASRRPAQHTDTQYF. For the CDR3, the DNA is TGTGCCAGCAGACGTCCGGCACAGCACACAGATACGCAGTATTTT. The full variable domain, completed using reference TRBV28 and TRBJ2-3, is DVKVTQSSRYLVKRTGEKVFLECVQDMDHENMFWYRQDPGLGLRLIYFSYDVKMKEKGDIPEGYSVSREKKERFSLILESASTNQTSMYLCASRRPAQHTDTQYFGPGTRLTVL.

This clone turned up a few times. The J gene is TRBJ1-1, the V gene TRBV6-5; perhaps TRBD1 as D (5 bases). This CDR3 is 14 amino acids long. V shed 9 bases and J shed 2 bases, with 16 bases lying between them. The germline CDR1 and CDR2 sequences are MNHEY and SVGAGI. The DNA of the CDR3 is TGTGCCAGTGGGACGGCGATCTCAAACACTGAAGCTTTCTTT. Protein: CASGTAISNTEAFF.

The rearrangement joins TRBV7-9 to TRBJ2-5, with TRBD2 matching over 16 bases. The CDR3 length is 19 residues. Germline V gene sequence: CDR1 SEHNR, CDR2 FQNEAQ (reference sequence). The ends lost 6 bases at V and 1 base at J; junction bases unmatched: 11. The CDR3 loop is CASSRRAGTSGRGQETQYF. DNA of the CDR3: TGTGCCAGCAGTCGTCGCGCCGGGACTAGCGGGAGGGGCCAAGAGACCCAGTACTTC.

The V gene is TRBV11-2, the J gene TRBJ1-1, with unresolved D. There are 14 residues in the CDR3. The ends were cut back, 2 bases at V and 1 base at J, with 8 bases in the middle. Germline CDR1 SGHAT, CDR2 FQNNGV. CDR3 coding DNA: TGTGCCAGCAGCTTATACGCGGGGAACACTGAAGCTTTCTTT. Translated, it gives CASSLYAGNTEAFF. Filled out from reference TRBV11-2 and TRBJ1-1, the complete variable domain reads EAGVAQSPRYKIIEKRQSVAFWCNPISGHATLYWYQQILGQGPKLLIQFQNNGVVDDSQLPKDRFSAERLKGVDSTLKIQPAKLEDSAVYLCASSLYAGNTEAFFGQGTRLTVV.

This chain joins TRBV27 and TRBJ2-2; TRBD2 agrees at 10 bases. From germline, CDR1 is MNHEY and CDR2 SMNVEV (reference sequence). Trimming took 5 bases from V and 5 from J; bases not matched to a gene: 8. The CDR3 loop spans 16 amino acids. The chain's CDR3 is CASSKSGRAWTGELFF. CDR3 in DNA: TGTGCCAGCAGTAAAAGCGGGAGGGCGTGGACCGGGGAGCTGTTTTTT.

The V and J genes are TRBV6-6 and TRBJ2-7; the D call may be TRBD1 or TRBD2 (5 bases each). V lost 5 bases to trimming and J lost 5 bases, with 13 bases between them. The CDR3 sequence is 13 residues long. CDR1 and CDR2 from the germline V gene are MNHNY and SVGAGI (reference sequence). In DNA, the CDR3 is TGTGCCAGCAGTACTAGTATGGGGGACGAGCAGTACTTC. It encodes CASSTSMGDEQYF.

The gene calls are TRBV7-3 and TRBJ2-1; perhaps TRBD2 as D (6 bases). This CDR3 has 15 residues. Germline lookup yields CDR1 SGHTA and CDR2 FQGTGA. Trimming shortened V by 5 bases and J by 4 bases, and 15 bases separated the two germline ends. In DNA form, the CDR3 reads TGTGCCAGCAGCCGACTAGGAGGCCAATACAATGAGCAGTTCTTC. Its protein product is CASSRLGGQYNEQFF.

This clone was found a few times. The chain recombines TRBV19 with TRBJ1-2, with TRBD1 matching 7 bases. V lost 0 bases and J lost 4; bases outside the gene matches: 5. This CDR3 region has 15 residues. Germline CDR1 and CDR2: LNHDA and SQIVND (reference sequence). CDR3 sequence: CASSIETGSPYGYTF. The CDR3 DNA follows: TGTGCCAGTAGTATAGAGACAGGGTCCCCCTATGGCTACACCTTC.

This chain connects TRBV5-5 to TRBJ2-3, with 7 bases lining up with TRBD1. CDR3 length: 13 amino acids. Germline V lookup: CDR1 SGHKS, CDR2 YYEKEE (reference sequence). V trimming: 3 bases; J trimming: 5 bases; junction bases outside the gene matches: 3. CDR3 amino acids: CASSSRQGDTQYF. Here the CDR3 DNA reads TGTGCCAGCAGCTCGCGACAGGGAGATACGCAGTATTTT.

The V and J genes are TRBV11-2 and TRBJ1-1; D remains unclear. The CDR3 contains 13 residues. V lost 8 bases to trimming and J lost 2 bases, with 12 bases between them. Germline loops: CDR1 SGHAT, CDR2 FQNNGV. CDR3 in amino acids: CASGSAVNTEAFF. CDR3 bases: TGTGCCAGCGGATCGGCGGTTAACACTGAAGCTTTCTTT.

The CDR3 bases are TGCGCCAGCAGCCAAGCACAGGTGGGACAGATCTCTGGAAACACCATATATTTT. It translates to CASSQAQVGQISGNTIYF. The gene calls are TRBV4-1 and TRBJ1-3, with 7 nucleotides matching TRBD1. Losses at the gene ends were 1 base for V and 0 bases for J; bases not matched to a gene: 9. This CDR3 is built from 18 residues. The germline CDR1 and CDR2 sequences are MGHRA and YSYEKL.

The count of this clone is one. V is TRBV19 and J is TRBJ1-2; D unclear. Germline V gene data show CDR1 as LNHDA and CDR2 as SQIVND (reference sequence). This CDR3 comprises 13 residues. Trimming took off 3 bases at V and 1 base at J, with 6 bases between the two ends. This chain's CDR3 is CASSIVDNYGYTF. The CDR3 DNA is TGTGCCAGTAGTATCGTGGATAACTATGGCTACACCTTC.

The J gene is TRBJ2-7, the V gene TRBV4-1; TRBD1 agrees at 11 bases. The length of the CDR3 is 15 residues. V dropped 5 bases and J dropped 4; count of bases not matched to a gene: 7. CDR1 and CDR2 from the germline V gene are MGHRA and YSYEKL. The CDR3 loop is CASSSRTGGIYEQYF. CDR3 bases: TGCGCCAGCAGCAGCCGGACAGGGGGCATATACGAGCAGTACTTC.

The V call is TRBV15, the J call TRBJ1-5; a possible D gene is TRBD1 (6 bases). The CDR3 has 15 amino acids. Germline V CDR1 and CDR2: LNHNV, YYDKDF (reference sequence). Trimming cost V 0 bases and J 6 bases, with 12 bases left between them. In nucleotides, the CDR3 is TGTGCCACCAGCAGAGATAAGGGGGGCGCTCAGCCCCAGCATTTT. Translation: CATSRDKGGAQPQHF.

This chain links TRBV28 with TRBJ2-7, with TRBD2 matching 14 bases. V was pared by 2 bases and J by 4 bases, with 7 bases of the junction left unmatched. Germline V gene lookup returns CDR1 MDHEN and CDR2 SYDVKM. This CDR3 contains 17 residues. In DNA form, the CDR3 reads TGTGCCAGCAGTTTACCCTCGACTAGCGGGAGGGGATACGAGCAGTACTTC. Amino acid sequence: CASSLPSTSGRGYEQYF.

This clone was found a few times. This chain links TRBV6-5 with TRBJ2-1; 7 bases fit TRBD2. CDR3 size: 16 residues. CDR1 is MNHEY, CDR2 SVGAGI, per germline. V was clipped by 2 bases and J by 0 bases; unmatched bases: 4. The CDR3 DNA reads as TGTGCCAGCAGTTACGACGGCGGGAGCTCCTACAATGAGCAGTTCTTC. This translates into CASSYDGGSSYNEQFF.

In its sample, this clone was seen a few times. The chain carries TRBV4-1 and TRBJ2-2; D may be TRBD1 (6 bases). Between the trimmed V and J ends, which lost 4 bases and 6 bases, there was a span of 12 bases. Germline lookup yields CDR1 MGHRA and CDR2 YSYEKL. The CDR3 is made up of 14 amino acids. In DNA form, the CDR3 reads TGCGCCAGCAGCCCGCAGGGGCTAGCCGGGGAGCTGTTTTTT. Translation: CASSPQGLAGELFF.

The rearrangement joins TRBV5-1 to TRBJ2-1, with TRBD2 as a possible D gene (5 bases). The germline V and J ends were trimmed by 0 bases and 0 bases, with 7 bases remaining between them. The germline gives CDR1 SGHRS, CDR2 YFSETQ. The CDR3 consists of 15 residues. The DNA of the CDR3 is TGCGCCAGCAGCTTGGGAGGGAGCTCCTACAATGAGCAGTTCTTC. Translation gives CASSLGGSSYNEQFF.

This clone was counted a single time. V and J are TRBV7-7 and TRBJ1-3, with 8 bases matching TRBD1. CDR1 SSHAT and CDR2 FNYEAQ come from the germline V gene (reference sequence). The CDR3 has 15 amino acids. V shed 3 bases and J 1 base; nucleotides not matched to a gene: 2. CDR3 in amino acids: CASSLDRASGNTIYF. The CDR3 DNA follows: TGTGCCAGCAGCTTGGACAGGGCGTCTGGAAACACCATATATTTT.

The J gene is TRBJ2-5, the V gene TRBV6-1, with D perhaps TRBD1 or TRBD2 (5 bases each). V gave up 8 bases and J gave up 1 base, with 11 bases separating them. CDR3 length: 13 residues. Per the germline V gene, CDR1 is MNHNS and CDR2 is SASEGT. CDR3 sequence reads: CASGRGAQETQYF. The CDR3 DNA sequence: TGTGCCAGCGGTCGAGGGGCCCAAGAGACCCAGTACTTC.